This TCR beta chain was identified during a study of T cells in Graves' hyperthyroidism and ophthalmopathy. Germline CDR1 is SEHNR and CDR2 is FQNEAQ (reference sequence). The length of the CDR3 is 15 residues. As regards this clonotype: Compared with germline, one end of the junction differs, possibly owing to a read error.

There were TCR beta CDR3 regions amplified from RNA transcripts. HTBI primers drove first-round RT-PCR of the TCR CDR3. A single record per CDR3 protein comes from TCRdb applying MiXCR to the multiplex PCR reads. The repertoire holds hundreds of thousands of distinct CDR3 sequences, with about 18% as singletons. The receptor was isolated from a man in his forties with Graves' hyperthyroidism. The specimen sequenced was blood. The genes are TRBV7-9 and TRBJ2-1; 7 bases are shared with TRBD2. For the CDR3, the DNA is TGCGCCAGCAGCTTCCCCGGCGGGGGTTACAGTGAGCAGTTCTTC. Amino acids: CASSFPGGGYSEQFF.